These T cell receptor beta chains were read from a single sample in a study of PD-L1 blockade in urothelial cancer. Data came from immunoSEQ multiplex PCR; TCRdb stores just in-frame clones and leaves some out. The data hold over 100,000 clones, with around 90% observed a single time. Sequenced here: PBMCs, sampled around atezolizumab (anti-PD-L1) treatment. The receptors come from a man aged 55-75 years with urothelial cancer. Each CDR3 is given with its conserved first and last residue. Fields, in order: clone size, V gene, J gene, D gene, CDR3 protein, CDR3 DNA. The D gene is left open where the match is weak. Not all rows give a size; the values are once, few, many and, for expanded clones, a class.

abundance: once
v_gene: TRBV9
j_gene: TRBJ2-1
d_gene: -
CDR3aa: CASSVAGGGEAYNEQFF
CDR3nt: TGTGCCAGCAGCGTAGCGGGGGGCGGGGAAGCCTACAATGAGCAGTTCTTC

abundance: -
v_gene: TRBV18
j_gene: TRBJ2-4
d_gene: TRBD2
CDR3aa: CASSPTARGGLNIQYF
CDR3nt: TGTGCCAGCTCACCGACCGCGCGGGGGGGATTAAACATTCAGTACTTC

abundance: -
v_gene: TRBV5-5
j_gene: TRBJ1-5
d_gene: TRBD1
CDR3aa: CASSSLTGVGNQPQHF
CDR3nt: TGTGCCAGCAGCTCACTGACAGGGGTCGGCAATCAGCCCCAGCATTTT

abundance: -
v_gene: TRBV29-1
j_gene: TRBJ1-1
d_gene: -
CDR3aa: CSVEEGRGTEAFF
CDR3nt: TGCAGCGTTGAAGAAGGTCGGGGCACTGAAGCTTTCTTT

abundance: -
v_gene: TRBV30
j_gene: TRBJ2-3
d_gene: TRBD2
CDR3aa: CAWSATSGMMDTQYF
CDR3nt: TGTGCCTGGAGTGCGACTAGCGGGATGATGGATACGCAGTATTTT

abundance: -
v_gene: TRBV13
j_gene: TRBJ2-3
d_gene: -
CDR3aa: CASSTRRGTPDTQYF
CDR3nt: TGTGCCAGCAGCACGCGCCGGGGGACGCCAGATACGCAGTATTTT

abundance: -
v_gene: TRBV19
j_gene: TRBJ1-5
d_gene: TRBD1
CDR3aa: CASSTRGLGQPQHF
CDR3nt: TGTGCCAGTAGTACGAGGGGGCTTGGTCAGCCCCAGCATTTT

abundance: -
v_gene: TRBV5-1
j_gene: TRBJ2-5
d_gene: -
CDR3aa: CASRQSRETQYF
CDR3nt: TGCGCCAGCAGGCAATCTCGGGAGACCCAGTACTTC

abundance: few
v_gene: TRBV4-3
j_gene: TRBJ1-2
d_gene: -
CDR3aa: CASSQDLRGDYGYTF
CDR3nt: TGCGCCAGCAGCCAAGATTTAAGGGGCGACTATGGCTACACCTTC

abundance: -
v_gene: TRBV4-2
j_gene: TRBJ1-4
d_gene: TRBD1
CDR3aa: CASSQTTGGSGNEKLFF
CDR3nt: TGTGCCAGCAGCCAGACTACAGGGGGCTCGGGTAATGAAAAACTGTTTTTT

abundance: -
v_gene: TRBV28
j_gene: TRBJ2-1
d_gene: TRBD1
CDR3aa: CASSMPGQGWNEQFF
CDR3nt: TGTGCCAGCAGTATGCCGGGACAGGGGTGGAATGAGCAGTTCTTC

abundance: -
v_gene: TRBV4-3
j_gene: TRBJ2-3
d_gene: -
CDR3aa: CASSQEFPRGSDTQYF
CDR3nt: TGCGCCAGCAGCCAAGAGTTCCCTCGAGGGTCAGATACGCAGTATTTT

abundance: -
v_gene: TRBV18
j_gene: TRBJ2-1
d_gene: TRBD2
CDR3aa: CASSPSGTSGRVANEQFF
CDR3nt: TGTGCCAGCTCACCGTCCGGGACTAGCGGGAGGGTTGCGAATGAGCAGTTCTTC

abundance: -
v_gene: TRBV11-3
j_gene: TRBJ2-7
d_gene: TRBD2
CDR3aa: CASSGTSGSYEQYF
CDR3nt: TGTGCCAGCAGCGGGACTAGCGGCTCCTACGAGCAGTACTTC

abundance: -
v_gene: TRBV5-1
j_gene: TRBJ2-1
d_gene: TRBD2
CDR3aa: CASSPTWTSGVNNEQFF
CDR3nt: TGCGCCAGCAGCCCAACCTGGACTAGCGGAGTTAACAATGAGCAGTTCTTC

abundance: -
v_gene: TRBV5-1
j_gene: TRBJ2-5
d_gene: TRBD2
CDR3aa: CASSWTSGSYQETQYF
CDR3nt: TGCGCCAGCAGCTGGACTAGCGGGAGTTACCAAGAGACCCAGTACTTC

abundance: -
v_gene: TRBV19
j_gene: TRBJ2-3
d_gene: TRBD2
CDR3aa: CASSIRAGGRTDTQYF
CDR3nt: TGTGCCAGTAGTATTAGGGCGGGAGGGCGCACAGATACGCAGTATTTT

abundance: -
v_gene: TRBV2
j_gene: TRBJ2-1
d_gene: -
CDR3aa: CASRVDTYNEQFF
CDR3nt: TGTGCCAGCAGGGTTGACACATACAATGAGCAGTTCTTC

abundance: -
v_gene: TRBV6-5
j_gene: TRBJ1-6
d_gene: -
CDR3aa: CASSSPTGDNSPLHF
CDR3nt: TGTGCCAGCAGTTCCCCGACAGGAGATAATTCACCCCTCCACTTT

abundance: -
v_gene: TRBV6-5
j_gene: TRBJ2-7
d_gene: TRBD1
CDR3aa: CASSSWDRGPYEQYF
CDR3nt: TGTGCCAGCAGTTCCTGGGACAGGGGGCCCTACGAGCAGTACTTC

abundance: -
v_gene: TRBV30
j_gene: TRBJ1-1
d_gene: TRBD1
CDR3aa: CAWAGQGGTEAFF
CDR3nt: TGTGCCTGGGCGGGACAGGGGGGCACTGAAGCTTTCTTT

abundance: -
v_gene: TRBV30
j_gene: TRBJ1-2
d_gene: TRBD1
CDR3aa: CAWRASPWSGTGDLRGGYTF
CDR3nt: TGTGCCTGGAGAGCTAGTCCTTGGTCCGGGACAGGGGATCTCCGGGGTGGCTACACCTTC

abundance: -
v_gene: TRBV7-3
j_gene: TRBJ2-1
d_gene: TRBD1
CDR3aa: CASSSGQGNYNEQFF
CDR3nt: TGTGCCAGCAGTTCAGGACAGGGAAACTACAATGAGCAGTTCTTC

abundance: few
v_gene: TRBV18
j_gene: TRBJ2-1
d_gene: TRBD2
CDR3aa: CASSDRDYGEQFF
CDR3nt: TGTGCCAGCTCCGACCGGGACTATGGTGAGCAGTTCTTC

abundance: -
v_gene: TRBV19
j_gene: TRBJ2-6
d_gene: -
CDR3aa: CASSIYSLLPGANVLTF
CDR3nt: TGTGCCAGTAGTATTTATAGTCTGTTGCCGGGGGCCAACGTCCTGACTTTC

abundance: -
v_gene: TRBV28
j_gene: TRBJ2-7
d_gene: TRBD2
CDR3aa: CASSLGGASGPYEQYF
CDR3nt: TGTGCCAGCAGTTTAGGAGGGGCTAGCGGACCCTACGAGCAGTACTTC

abundance: -
v_gene: TRBV6-5
j_gene: TRBJ2-5
d_gene: -
CDR3aa: CASRRALPQETQYF
CDR3nt: TGTGCCAGCAGGAGGGCCCTACCCCAAGAGACCCAGTACTTC

abundance: once
v_gene: TRBV5-8
j_gene: TRBJ1-1
d_gene: TRBD1
CDR3aa: CASSFPTGAAFF
CDR3nt: TGTGCCAGCAGCTTCCCGACAGGGGCAGCTTTCTTT